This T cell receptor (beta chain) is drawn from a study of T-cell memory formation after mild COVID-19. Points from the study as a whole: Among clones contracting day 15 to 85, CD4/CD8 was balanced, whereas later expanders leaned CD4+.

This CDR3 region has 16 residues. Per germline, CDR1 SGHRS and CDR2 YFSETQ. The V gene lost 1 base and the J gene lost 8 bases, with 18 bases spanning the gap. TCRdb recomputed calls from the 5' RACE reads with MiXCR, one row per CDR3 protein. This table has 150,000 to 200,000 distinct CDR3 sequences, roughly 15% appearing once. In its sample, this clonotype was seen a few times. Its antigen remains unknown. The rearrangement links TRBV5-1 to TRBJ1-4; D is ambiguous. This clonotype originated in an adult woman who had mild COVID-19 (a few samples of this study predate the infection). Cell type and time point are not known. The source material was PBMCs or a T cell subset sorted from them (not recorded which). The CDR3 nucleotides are TGCGCCAGCAGCTTGTCCTCTGGTTCGGAGGGCGAAAAACTGTTTTTT. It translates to CASSLSSGSEGEKLFF.